Listed below are T cell receptor beta chains from one sample, sequenced in a study of blood T cells in healthy people across ages. Each CDR3 protein is one row after TCRdb ran MiXCR on the 5' RACE reads. The repertoire holds 790,000 or so distinct CDR3 sequences, with about 42% as singletons. Sequencing was performed on blood. Receptor source: a man older than 75 in good health. Each CDR3 is given with its conserved first and last residue. The order of the fields is V gene, clone size, D gene, J gene, CDR3 protein, CDR3 DNA. D genes are given only for firm matches. Some rows mark clone size as missing; the rest say once, few, many or name a class of expanded clone.

v_gene: TRBV25-1; abundance: few; d_gene: TRBD2; j_gene: TRBJ2-5; CDR3aa: CASSEVRGGETQYF; CDR3nt: TGTGCCAGCAGTGAAGTGAGGGGAGGGGAGACCCAGTACTTC
v_gene: TRBV20-1; abundance: many; d_gene: TRBD2; j_gene: TRBJ2-2; CDR3aa: CSARLAVFGELFF; CDR3nt: TGCAGTGCGCGACTAGCGGTTTTTGGGGAGCTGTTTTTT
v_gene: TRBV3-1; abundance: few; d_gene: -; j_gene: TRBJ2-5; CDR3aa: CASSQDGRGWETQYF; CDR3nt: TGTGCCAGCAGCCAAGATGGAAGGGGTTGGGAGACCCAGTACTTC
v_gene: TRBV10-3; abundance: few; d_gene: -; j_gene: TRBJ2-3; CDR3aa: CAISPTGIRTDTQYF; CDR3nt: TGTGCCATCAGTCCAACAGGGATACGCACAGATACGCAGTATTTT
v_gene: TRBV30; abundance: -; d_gene: TRBD1; j_gene: TRBJ2-7; CDR3aa: CAWTYGTGTYEQYF; CDR3nt: TGTGCCTGGACATACGGGACAGGGACTTACGAGCAGTACTTC
v_gene: TRBV4-1; abundance: -; d_gene: -; j_gene: TRBJ2-1; CDR3aa: CASSQDYRSGPVVSNEQFF; CDR3nt: TGCGCCAGCAGCCAAGATTACCGTTCGGGACCAGTTGTTTCGAATGAGCAGTTCTTC
v_gene: TRBV29-1; abundance: -; d_gene: -; j_gene: TRBJ2-7; CDR3aa: CSLLALNPYEQYF; CDR3nt: TGCAGCTTGCTGGCCCTCAACCCCTACGAGCAGTACTTC
v_gene: TRBV7-3; abundance: -; d_gene: -; j_gene: TRBJ2-7; CDR3aa: CASSLGFGGGEQYF; CDR3nt: TGTGCCAGCAGCTTAGGTTTTGGAGGAGGTGAGCAGTACTTC
v_gene: TRBV20-1; abundance: -; d_gene: -; j_gene: TRBJ2-7; CDR3aa: CSASTVYEQYF; CDR3nt: TGCAGTGCTAGCACTGTCTACGAGCAGTACTTC
v_gene: TRBV2; abundance: -; d_gene: TRBD1; j_gene: TRBJ1-6; CDR3aa: CAIRLTGANNSPLHF; CDR3nt: TGTGCCATCAGACTAACAGGGGCAAATAATTCACCCCTCCACTTT
v_gene: TRBV5-1; abundance: many; d_gene: -; j_gene: TRBJ2-1; CDR3aa: CASSLVGPGNEQFF; CDR3nt: TGCGCCAGCAGCTTGGTAGGGCCCGGCAATGAGCAGTTCTTC
v_gene: TRBV5-6; abundance: many; d_gene: -; j_gene: TRBJ2-1; CDR3aa: CASSLERRVDEQFF; CDR3nt: TGTGCCAGCAGCTTGGAGCGACGGGTTGATGAGCAGTTCTTC
v_gene: TRBV6-5; abundance: -; d_gene: -; j_gene: TRBJ2-5; CDR3aa: CASKPGEWETQYF; CDR3nt: TGTGCCAGCAAGCCCGGCGAGTGGGAGACCCAGTACTTC
v_gene: TRBV7-3; abundance: few; d_gene: -; j_gene: TRBJ2-6; CDR3aa: CASRIPGETNVLTF; CDR3nt: TGTGCCAGCAGGATTCCTGGGGAGACCAACGTCCTGACTTTC
v_gene: TRBV12-3/TRBV12-4; abundance: once; d_gene: -; j_gene: TRBJ1-4; CDR3aa: CASSFGQINEKLFF; CDR3nt: TGTGCCAGCAGTTTCGGCCAGATTAATGAAAAACTGTTTTTT
v_gene: TRBV6-2/TRBV6-3; abundance: many; d_gene: TRBD2; j_gene: TRBJ2-1; CDR3aa: CASSWTSFGEQFF; CDR3nt: TGTGCCAGCAGTTGGACTAGTTTTGGTGAGCAGTTCTTC
v_gene: TRBV7-2; abundance: many; d_gene: TRBD2; j_gene: TRBJ2-3; CDR3aa: CASSILAGGPSDTQYF; CDR3nt: TGTGCCAGCAGCATACTAGCGGGAGGGCCTTCAGATACGCAGTATTTT
v_gene: TRBV20-1; abundance: few; d_gene: -; j_gene: TRBJ2-6; CDR3aa: CSASSGSGANVLTF; CDR3nt: TGCAGTGCTAGTAGTGGCTCTGGGGCCAACGTCCTGACTTTC
v_gene: TRBV5-1; abundance: -; d_gene: TRBD2; j_gene: TRBJ2-7; CDR3aa: CASSLRLAGEGAYEQYF; CDR3nt: TGCGCCAGCAGCTTGCGGCTAGCGGGAGAAGGGGCCTACGAGCAGTACTTC
v_gene: TRBV4-2; abundance: -; d_gene: -; j_gene: TRBJ1-2; CDR3aa: CASSQDGGRPNYGYTF; CDR3nt: TGTGCCAGCAGCCAAGACGGGGGACGCCCTAACTATGGCTACACCTTC
v_gene: TRBV7-2; abundance: -; d_gene: TRBD2; j_gene: TRBJ2-1; CDR3aa: CASSLVPLAGADEQFF; CDR3nt: TGTGCCAGCAGCTTAGTTCCACTAGCGGGGGCTGATGAGCAGTTCTTC
v_gene: TRBV12-3/TRBV12-4; abundance: few; d_gene: -; j_gene: TRBJ1-1; CDR3aa: CASTLSELNTEAFF; CDR3nt: TGTGCCAGCACACTAAGTGAACTGAACACTGAAGCTTTCTTT
v_gene: TRBV20-1; abundance: many; d_gene: -; j_gene: TRBJ2-7; CDR3aa: CSASGDAGSYEQYF; CDR3nt: TGCAGTGCTAGTGGGGACGCAGGCTCCTACGAGCAGTACTTC
v_gene: TRBV6-1; abundance: few; d_gene: -; j_gene: TRBJ2-7; CDR3aa: CASREGIEGRYEQYF; CDR3nt: TGTGCCAGCCGTGAAGGCATAGAGGGCAGGTACGAGCAGTACTTC
v_gene: TRBV27; abundance: few; d_gene: TRBD2; j_gene: TRBJ2-1; CDR3aa: CASSLASGPYNEQFF; CDR3nt: TGTGCCAGCAGTTTGGCTAGCGGGCCCTACAATGAGCAGTTCTTC
v_gene: TRBV20-1; abundance: -; d_gene: TRBD2; j_gene: TRBJ2-1; CDR3aa: CSAAGAGGYNEQFF; CDR3nt: TGCAGTGCTGCAGGGGCGGGAGGGTACAATGAGCAGTTCTTC
v_gene: TRBV27; abundance: -; d_gene: -; j_gene: TRBJ2-7; CDR3aa: CASRRLYEQYF; CDR3nt: TGTGCCAGCAGGCGGCTCTACGAGCAGTACTTC
v_gene: TRBV12-3/TRBV12-4; abundance: -; d_gene: TRBD1; j_gene: TRBJ2-7; CDR3aa: CASSRTGGASYEQYF; CDR3nt: TGTGCCAGCAGCAGGACAGGGGGCGCCTCCTACGAGCAGTACTTC
v_gene: TRBV4-2; abundance: many; d_gene: -; j_gene: TRBJ2-3; CDR3aa: CASSQDTASGTDTQYF; CDR3nt: TGTGCCAGCAGCCAAGACACGGCTAGCGGCACAGATACGCAGTATTTT
v_gene: TRBV7-9; abundance: -; d_gene: -; j_gene: TRBJ2-7; CDR3aa: CATDYDSYEQYF; CDR3nt: TGTGCCACGGACTACGACTCCTACGAGCAGTACTTC
v_gene: TRBV14; abundance: few; d_gene: TRBD1; j_gene: TRBJ1-3; CDR3aa: CASSQYPPGQSGNTIYF; CDR3nt: TGTGCCAGCAGCCAATATCCCCCGGGACAGTCTGGAAACACCATATATTTT
v_gene: TRBV30; abundance: -; d_gene: TRBD2; j_gene: TRBJ2-7; CDR3aa: CAWSLGGGRAHEQYF; CDR3nt: TGTGCCTGGAGTTTAGGCGGCGGGAGGGCCCACGAGCAGTACTTC
v_gene: TRBV20-1; abundance: few; d_gene: TRBD1; j_gene: TRBJ2-7; CDR3aa: CSARRTGSHEQYF; CDR3nt: TGCAGTGCTAGGAGGACAGGGAGCCACGAGCAGTACTTC
v_gene: TRBV4-2; abundance: -; d_gene: TRBD2; j_gene: TRBJ2-1; CDR3aa: CASSQDSGRAAPYNEQFF; CDR3nt: TGTGCCAGCAGCCAAGACAGCGGGAGGGCCGCCCCCTACAATGAGCAGTTCTTC
v_gene: TRBV20-1; abundance: -; d_gene: TRBD2; j_gene: TRBJ2-3; CDR3aa: CSAKRTSGTTDTQYF; CDR3nt: TGCAGTGCTAAACGGACTAGCGGGACGACAGATACGCAGTATTTT
v_gene: TRBV2; abundance: -; d_gene: TRBD2; j_gene: TRBJ2-1; CDR3aa: CASSEVRAGGADYSEQFF; CDR3nt: TGTGCCAGCAGTGAAGTTCGGGCGGGAGGTGCGGATTACAGTGAGCAGTTCTTC
v_gene: TRBV27; abundance: few; d_gene: TRBD1; j_gene: TRBJ2-1; CDR3aa: CASSLRQGAYTHNEQFF; CDR3nt: TGTGCCAGCAGCCTTAGACAGGGGGCGTATACCCACAATGAGCAGTTCTTC
v_gene: TRBV7-9; abundance: -; d_gene: TRBD1; j_gene: TRBJ2-4; CDR3aa: CASSFGPPGTGENIQYF; CDR3nt: TGTGCCAGCAGCTTCGGACCACCCGGGACAGGAGAAAACATTCAGTACTTC
v_gene: TRBV4-2; abundance: few; d_gene: -; j_gene: TRBJ2-7; CDR3aa: CASSHRVSYEQYF; CDR3nt: TGTGCCAGCAGCCATCGGGTTTCTTACGAGCAGTACTTC
v_gene: TRBV7-2; abundance: few; d_gene: TRBD2; j_gene: TRBJ2-3; CDR3aa: CASSQNLAGEGTDTQYF; CDR3nt: TGTGCCAGCAGCCAAAACCTAGCGGGAGAGGGCACAGATACGCAGTATTTT